This TCR beta chain appears in the sequencing data of a study of CD8 T cells in Susac syndrome (dated by TCRdb to between 2018 and 2021). Context from the whole study: Of the Susac syndrome patients who were sequenced, about six had clinically active disease and roughly eight were in clinical remission. Susac syndrome patients were therapy-naive, on corticosteroids (some also receiving IVIg), or on IVIg alone at blood withdrawal. The study used repertoire sequencing to test whether antigen drove CD8+ T cell activation and differentiation in Susac syndrome.

Peripheral blood CD8+ and CD4+ T cells from healthy donors, Susac syndrome patients and multiple sclerosis patients were profiled using high-throughput TCR beta sequencing. The Susac syndrome patients fulfilled recently defined diagnostic criteria for either definite or probable disease. Bulk CD8+ and CD4+ T cells were purified magnetically by negative isolation, whereas CD8+ TEMRA cells were enriched by FACS. Blood was drawn into EDTA tubes, processed within 24 hours, and PBMCs were isolated by density gradient centrifugation. PBMCs destined for TCR sequencing were cryopreserved in liquid nitrogen and later thawed in a 37 °C water bath. The sorted or isolated CD4+, CD8+ and CD8+ TEMRA cells reached a purity of at least 90%. Note on this clonotype: Its binding antigen is unknown. The sample holds no much larger clone one base away, and base qualities are not on file.

What the research found in general, with its limitations: The number of individuals in the TCR sequencing and HLA analysis was acknowledged as relatively small. In patients with Susac syndrome, the CD4+ T cell repertoire showed no detectable clonal expansion.

RNA was extracted using the RNeasy kit, and about 0.5 to 1 ug of the RNA was reverse transcribed with random hexamers. The immunoSEQ multiplex PCR assay, covering 54 Vbeta and 13 Jbeta segments, was used to amplify TCR beta CDR3 regions. PCR amplification bias was corrected using a synthetic template baseline for primer optimization and computational correction. On the authors' methods: Only productive sequences were kept, with reads annotated to V, D and J genes according to IMGT and analyzed in immunoSEQ Analyzer. Clonality was calculated as one minus the Shannon entropy normalized by log2 of the number of productive unique sequences. For each patient and control, public and private clones were evaluated within the 100 most prevalent clones. Clones were defined as Susac-specific when absent from the healthy and MS cohorts, from over a thousand published viral clones and from other ImmuneACCESS disease sequences. In TCRdb, the public reads were trimmed at Q25 with fastp and aligned with MiXCR, with productive beta chains retained. Identical CDR3 proteins give one entry, which carries the most common genes and DNA. The V and J calls here are based on TCRdb, not the publication. In all, the sample holds more than 110,000 distinct CDR3 sequences, and approximately 95% of those were seen once. Of the sample, roughly 0.14% falls within the top ten clones.

Cut back by 2 bases and 10 bases, the V and J ends lie 11 bases apart. According to the germline V gene, CDR1 reads MNHEY and CDR2 reads SVGAGI. From cysteine to phenylalanine, the CDR3 is 12 amino acids long. Solely the CDR3 DNA is kept, with 36 bases framed from the first base. Recombination joined TRBV6-5 with TRBJ1-1, with no D gene named confidently. Sequences were obtained from CD4+ T cells from PBMCs. This clonotype was obtained from a human donor with Susac syndrome. The DNA is TGTGCCAGCAGTTACCGGGCAGGCGTAGCTTTCTTT. Translated, this is CASSYRAGVAFF.